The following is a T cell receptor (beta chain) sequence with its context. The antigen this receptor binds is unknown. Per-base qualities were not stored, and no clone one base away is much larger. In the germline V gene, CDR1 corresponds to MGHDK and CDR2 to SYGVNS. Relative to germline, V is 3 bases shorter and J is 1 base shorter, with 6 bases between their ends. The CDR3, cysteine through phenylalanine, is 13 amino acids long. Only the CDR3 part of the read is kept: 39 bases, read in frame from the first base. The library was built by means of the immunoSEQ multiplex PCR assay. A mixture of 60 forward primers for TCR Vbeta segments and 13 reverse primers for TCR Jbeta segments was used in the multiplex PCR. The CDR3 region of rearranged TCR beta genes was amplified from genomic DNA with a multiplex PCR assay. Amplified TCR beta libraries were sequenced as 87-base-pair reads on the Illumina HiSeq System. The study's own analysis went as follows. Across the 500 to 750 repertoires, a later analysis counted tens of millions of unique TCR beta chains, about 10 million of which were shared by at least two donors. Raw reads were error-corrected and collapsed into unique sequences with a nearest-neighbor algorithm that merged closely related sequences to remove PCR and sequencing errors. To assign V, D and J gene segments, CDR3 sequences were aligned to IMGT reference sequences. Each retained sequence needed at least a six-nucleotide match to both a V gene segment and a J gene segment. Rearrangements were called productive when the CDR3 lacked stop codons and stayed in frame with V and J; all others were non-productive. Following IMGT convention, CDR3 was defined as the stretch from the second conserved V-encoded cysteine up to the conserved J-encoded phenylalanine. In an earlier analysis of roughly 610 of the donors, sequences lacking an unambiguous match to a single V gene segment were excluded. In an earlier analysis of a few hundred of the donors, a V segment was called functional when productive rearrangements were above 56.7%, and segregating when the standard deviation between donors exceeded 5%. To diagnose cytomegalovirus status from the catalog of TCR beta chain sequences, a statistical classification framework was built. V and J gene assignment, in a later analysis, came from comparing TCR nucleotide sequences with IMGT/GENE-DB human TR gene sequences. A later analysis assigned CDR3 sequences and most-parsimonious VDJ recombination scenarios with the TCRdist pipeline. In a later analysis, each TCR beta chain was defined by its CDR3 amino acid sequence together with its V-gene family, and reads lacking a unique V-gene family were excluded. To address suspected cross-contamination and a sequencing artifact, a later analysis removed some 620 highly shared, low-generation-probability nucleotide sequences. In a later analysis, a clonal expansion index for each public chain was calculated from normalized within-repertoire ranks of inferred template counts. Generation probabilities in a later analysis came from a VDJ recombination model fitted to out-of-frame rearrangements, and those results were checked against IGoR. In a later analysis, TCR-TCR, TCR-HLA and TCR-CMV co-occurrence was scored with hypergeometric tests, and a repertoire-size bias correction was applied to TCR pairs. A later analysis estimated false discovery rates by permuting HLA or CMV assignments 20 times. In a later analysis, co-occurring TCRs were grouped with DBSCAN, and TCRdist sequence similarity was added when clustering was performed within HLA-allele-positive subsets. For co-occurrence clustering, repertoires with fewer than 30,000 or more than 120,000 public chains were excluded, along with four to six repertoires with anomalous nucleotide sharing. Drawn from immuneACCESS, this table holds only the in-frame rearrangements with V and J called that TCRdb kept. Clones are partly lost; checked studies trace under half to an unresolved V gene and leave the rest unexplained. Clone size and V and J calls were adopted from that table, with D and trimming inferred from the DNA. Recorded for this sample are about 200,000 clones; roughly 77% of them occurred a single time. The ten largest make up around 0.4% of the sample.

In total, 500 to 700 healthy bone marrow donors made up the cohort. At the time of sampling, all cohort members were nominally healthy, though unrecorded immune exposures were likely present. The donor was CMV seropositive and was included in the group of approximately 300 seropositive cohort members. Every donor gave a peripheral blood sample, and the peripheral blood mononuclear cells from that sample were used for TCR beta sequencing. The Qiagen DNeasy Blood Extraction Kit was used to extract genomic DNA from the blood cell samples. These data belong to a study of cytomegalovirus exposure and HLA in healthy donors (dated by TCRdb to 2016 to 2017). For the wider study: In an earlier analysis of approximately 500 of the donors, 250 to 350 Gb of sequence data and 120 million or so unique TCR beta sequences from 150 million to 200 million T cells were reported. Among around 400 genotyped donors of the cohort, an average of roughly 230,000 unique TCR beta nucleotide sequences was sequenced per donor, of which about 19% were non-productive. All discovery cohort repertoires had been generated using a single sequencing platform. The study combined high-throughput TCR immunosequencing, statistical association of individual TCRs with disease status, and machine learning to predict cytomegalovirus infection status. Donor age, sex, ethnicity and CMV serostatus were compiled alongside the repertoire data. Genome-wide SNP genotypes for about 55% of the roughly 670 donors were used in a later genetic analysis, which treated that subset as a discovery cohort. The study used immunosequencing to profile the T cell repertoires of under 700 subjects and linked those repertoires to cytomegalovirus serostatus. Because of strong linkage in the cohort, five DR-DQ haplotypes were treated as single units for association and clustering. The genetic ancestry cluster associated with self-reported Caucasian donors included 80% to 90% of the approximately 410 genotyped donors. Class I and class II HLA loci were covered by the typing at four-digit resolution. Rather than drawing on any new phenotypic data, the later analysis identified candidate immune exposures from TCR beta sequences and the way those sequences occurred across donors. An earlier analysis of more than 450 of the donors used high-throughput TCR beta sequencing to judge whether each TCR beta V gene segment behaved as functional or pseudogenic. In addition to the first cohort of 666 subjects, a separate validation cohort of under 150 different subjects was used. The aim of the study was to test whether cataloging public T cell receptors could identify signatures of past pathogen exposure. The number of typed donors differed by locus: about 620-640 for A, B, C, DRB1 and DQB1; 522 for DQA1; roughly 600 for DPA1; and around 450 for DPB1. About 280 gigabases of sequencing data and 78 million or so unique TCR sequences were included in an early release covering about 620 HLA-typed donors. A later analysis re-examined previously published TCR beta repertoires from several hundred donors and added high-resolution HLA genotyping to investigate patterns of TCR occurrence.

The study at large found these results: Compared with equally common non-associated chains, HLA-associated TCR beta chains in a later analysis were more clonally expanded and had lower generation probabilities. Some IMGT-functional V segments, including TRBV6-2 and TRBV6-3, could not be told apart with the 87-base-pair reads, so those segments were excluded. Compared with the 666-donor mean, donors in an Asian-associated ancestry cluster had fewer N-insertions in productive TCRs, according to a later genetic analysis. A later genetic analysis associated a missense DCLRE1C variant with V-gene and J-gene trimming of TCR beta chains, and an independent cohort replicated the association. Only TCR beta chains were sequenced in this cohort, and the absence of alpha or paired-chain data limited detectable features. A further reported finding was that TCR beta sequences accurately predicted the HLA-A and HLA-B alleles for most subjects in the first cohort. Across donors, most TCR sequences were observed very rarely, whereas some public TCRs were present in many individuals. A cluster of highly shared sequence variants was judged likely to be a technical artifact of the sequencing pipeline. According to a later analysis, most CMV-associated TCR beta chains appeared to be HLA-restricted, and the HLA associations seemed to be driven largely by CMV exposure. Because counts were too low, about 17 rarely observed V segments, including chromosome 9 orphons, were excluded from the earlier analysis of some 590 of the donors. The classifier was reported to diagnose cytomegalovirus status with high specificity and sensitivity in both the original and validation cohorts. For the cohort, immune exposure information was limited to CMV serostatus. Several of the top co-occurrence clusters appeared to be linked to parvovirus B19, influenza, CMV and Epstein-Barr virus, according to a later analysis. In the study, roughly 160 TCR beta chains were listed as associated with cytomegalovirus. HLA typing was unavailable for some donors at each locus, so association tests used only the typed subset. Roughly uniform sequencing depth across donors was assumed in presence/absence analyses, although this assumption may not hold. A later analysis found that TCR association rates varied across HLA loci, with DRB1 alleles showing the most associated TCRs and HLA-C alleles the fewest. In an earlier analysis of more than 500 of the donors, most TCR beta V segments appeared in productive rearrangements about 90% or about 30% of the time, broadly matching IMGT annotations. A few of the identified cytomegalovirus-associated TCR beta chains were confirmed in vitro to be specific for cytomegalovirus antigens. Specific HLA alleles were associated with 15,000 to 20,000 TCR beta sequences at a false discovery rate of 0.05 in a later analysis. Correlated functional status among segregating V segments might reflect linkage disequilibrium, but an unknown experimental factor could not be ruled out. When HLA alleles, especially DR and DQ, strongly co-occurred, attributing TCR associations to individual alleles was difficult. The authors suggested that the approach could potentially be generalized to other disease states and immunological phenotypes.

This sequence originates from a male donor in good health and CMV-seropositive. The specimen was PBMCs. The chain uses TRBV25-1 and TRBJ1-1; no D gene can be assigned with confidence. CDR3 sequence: CASSDYANTEAFF. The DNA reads TGTGCCAGCAGTGACTATGCGAACACTGAAGCTTTCTTT.